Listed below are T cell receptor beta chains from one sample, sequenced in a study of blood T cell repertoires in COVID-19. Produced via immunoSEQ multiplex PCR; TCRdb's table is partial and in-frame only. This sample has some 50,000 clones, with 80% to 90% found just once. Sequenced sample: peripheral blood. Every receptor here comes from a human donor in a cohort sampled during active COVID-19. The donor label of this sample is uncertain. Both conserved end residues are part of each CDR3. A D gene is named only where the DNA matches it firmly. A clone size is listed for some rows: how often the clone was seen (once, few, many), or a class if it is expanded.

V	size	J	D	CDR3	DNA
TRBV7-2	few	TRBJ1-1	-	CASSPGTPLIEAFF	TGTGCCAGCAGCCCAGGGACACCACTTATTGAAGCTTTCTTT
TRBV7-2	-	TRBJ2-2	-	CASSLLGSNTGELFF	TGTGCCAGCAGCTTGCTCGGGAGTAACACCGGGGAGCTGTTTTTT
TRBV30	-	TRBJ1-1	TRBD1	CAWRQGATEAFF	TGTGCCTGGAGACAGGGGGCGACTGAAGCTTTCTTT
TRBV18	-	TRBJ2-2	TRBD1	CASSTGQRNTGELFF	TGTGCCAGCTCAACGGGACAGAGAAACACCGGGGAGCTGTTTTTT
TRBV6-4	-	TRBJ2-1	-	CASSDRTASYNEQFF	TGTGCCAGCAGTGACAGGACAGCTTCCTACAATGAGCAGTTCTTC
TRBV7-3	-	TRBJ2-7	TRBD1	CASSYGTGTEQYF	TGTGCCAGCAGCTATGGGACAGGGACCGAGCAGTACTTC
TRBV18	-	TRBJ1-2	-	CASSPPSLGANYGYTF	TGTGCCAGCTCACCACCGTCTCTAGGAGCTAACTATGGCTACACCTTC
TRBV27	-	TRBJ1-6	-	CASSLLGRPSYNSPLHF	TGTGCCAGCAGTTTATTGGGCAGGCCCTCCTATAATTCACCCCTCCACTTT
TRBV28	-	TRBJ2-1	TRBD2	CASRSGGSLYNEQFF	TGTGCCAGCAGATCGGGGGGATCCCTCTACAATGAGCAGTTCTTC
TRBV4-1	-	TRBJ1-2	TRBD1	CASSQETGRSYGYTF	TGCGCCAGCAGCCAAGAGACAGGGAGGTCCTATGGCTACACCTTC
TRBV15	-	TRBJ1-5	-	CATSKGTGGFQPQHF	TGTGCCACCAGCAAGGGTACTGGGGGCTTTCAGCCCCAGCATTTT
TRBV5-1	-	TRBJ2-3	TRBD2	CASSLSGGAHTQYF	TGCGCCAGCAGCTTAAGCGGGGGGGCGCATACGCAGTATTTT
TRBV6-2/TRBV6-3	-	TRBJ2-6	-	CASSSPTLDSILSGANVLTF	TGTGCCAGCAGTTCCCCTACGTTAGACAGCATCCTCTCTGGGGCCAACGTCCTGACTTTC
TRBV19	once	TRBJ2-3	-	CASSMALDRGDTQYF	TGTGCCAGTAGTATGGCCCTTGACCGCGGGGATACGCAGTATTTT
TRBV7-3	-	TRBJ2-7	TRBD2	CASRATGTSGPYEQYF	TGTGCCAGCAGGGCCACCGGGACTAGCGGGCCTTACGAGCAGTACTTC